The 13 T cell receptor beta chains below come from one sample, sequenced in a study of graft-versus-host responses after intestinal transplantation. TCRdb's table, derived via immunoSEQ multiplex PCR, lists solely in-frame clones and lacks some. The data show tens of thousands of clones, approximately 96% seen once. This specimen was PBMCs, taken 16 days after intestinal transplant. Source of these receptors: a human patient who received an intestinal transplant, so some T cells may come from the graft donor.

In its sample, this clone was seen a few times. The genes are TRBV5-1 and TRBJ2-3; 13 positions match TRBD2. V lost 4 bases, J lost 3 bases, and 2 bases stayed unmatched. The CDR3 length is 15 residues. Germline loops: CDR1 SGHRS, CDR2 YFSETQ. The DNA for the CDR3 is TGCGCCAGCAGCGGGGGACTAGCGGGGACAGATACGCAGTATTTT. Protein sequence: CASSGGLAGTDTQYF.

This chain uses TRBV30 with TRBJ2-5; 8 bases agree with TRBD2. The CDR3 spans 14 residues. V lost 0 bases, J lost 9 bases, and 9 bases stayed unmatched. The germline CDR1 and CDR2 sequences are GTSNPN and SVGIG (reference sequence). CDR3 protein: CAWSVYSGDAAQYF. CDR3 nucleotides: TGTGCCTGGAGTGTTTATAGCGGGGACGCGGCCCAGTACTTC.

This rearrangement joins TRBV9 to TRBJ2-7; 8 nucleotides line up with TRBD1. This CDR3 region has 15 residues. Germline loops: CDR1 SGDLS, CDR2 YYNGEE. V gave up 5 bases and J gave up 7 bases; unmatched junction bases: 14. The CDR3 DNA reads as TGTGCCAGCAGTGTAACGGGCGGCTACAGGGGGGAGCAGTACTTC. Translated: CASSVTGGYRGEQYF.

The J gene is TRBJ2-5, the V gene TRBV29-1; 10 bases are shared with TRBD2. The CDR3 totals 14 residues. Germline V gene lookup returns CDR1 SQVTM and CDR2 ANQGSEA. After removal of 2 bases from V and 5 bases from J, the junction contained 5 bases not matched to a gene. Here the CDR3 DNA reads TGCAGCGTTGAAAGCGGGAGGGAAGTCGAGACCCAGTACTTC. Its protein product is CSVESGREVETQYF.

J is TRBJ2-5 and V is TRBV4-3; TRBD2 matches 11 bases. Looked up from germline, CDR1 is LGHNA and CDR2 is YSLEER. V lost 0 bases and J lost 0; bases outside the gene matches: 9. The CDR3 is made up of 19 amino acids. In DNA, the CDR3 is TGCGCCAGCAGCCAAGATTTTCTAGCGGGAGGTCTGTACCAAGAGACCCAGTACTTC. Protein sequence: CASSQDFLAGGLYQETQYF.

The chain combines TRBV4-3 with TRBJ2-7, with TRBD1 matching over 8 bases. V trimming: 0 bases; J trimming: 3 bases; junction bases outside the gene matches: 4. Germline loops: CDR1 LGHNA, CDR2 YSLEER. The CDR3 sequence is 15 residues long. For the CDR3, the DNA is TGCGCCAGCAGCCAAGAGAGGACAGGGAGCTACGAGCAGTACTTC. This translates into CASSQERTGSYEQYF.

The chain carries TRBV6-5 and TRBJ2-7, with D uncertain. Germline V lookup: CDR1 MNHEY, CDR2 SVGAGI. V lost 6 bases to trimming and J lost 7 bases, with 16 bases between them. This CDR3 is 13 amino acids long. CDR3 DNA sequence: TGTGCCAGCAGCATAAATGGTCTCGTGGAGCAGTACTTC. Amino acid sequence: CASSINGLVEQYF.

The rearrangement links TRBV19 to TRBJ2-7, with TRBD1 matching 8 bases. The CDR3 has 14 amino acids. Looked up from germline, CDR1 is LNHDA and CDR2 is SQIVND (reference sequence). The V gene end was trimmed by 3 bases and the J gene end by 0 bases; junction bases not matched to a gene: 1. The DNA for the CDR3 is TGTGCCAGTAGTATTGGACAGGGCTCCTACGAGCAGTACTTC. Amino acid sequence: CASSIGQGSYEQYF. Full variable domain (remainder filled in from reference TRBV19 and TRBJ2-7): DGGITQSPKYLFRKEGQNVTLSCEQNLNHDAMYWYRQDPGQGLRLIYYSQIVNDFQKGDIAEGYSVSREKKESFPLTVTSAQKNPTAFYLCASSIGQGSYEQYFGPGTRLTVT.

As DNA, the CDR3 is TGTGCCAGCAGTTTAGGGACGGGGAATGAAAAACTGTTTTTT. Translation: CASSLGTGNEKLFF. The V call is TRBV27, the J call TRBJ1-4; the D gene is possibly TRBD1 (5 bases). Trimming removed 2 bases from V and 5 bases from J, with 9 bases in between. This CDR3 has 14 residues. CDR1 and CDR2 (germline): MNHEY, SMNVEV (reference sequence).

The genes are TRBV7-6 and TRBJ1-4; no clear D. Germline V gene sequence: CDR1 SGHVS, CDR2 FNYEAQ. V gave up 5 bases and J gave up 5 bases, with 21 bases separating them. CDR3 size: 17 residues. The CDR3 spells CASSMYPGSRGNEKLFF. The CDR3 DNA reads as TGTGCCAGCAGCATGTACCCTGGGTCCCGGGGAAATGAAAAACTGTTTTTT.

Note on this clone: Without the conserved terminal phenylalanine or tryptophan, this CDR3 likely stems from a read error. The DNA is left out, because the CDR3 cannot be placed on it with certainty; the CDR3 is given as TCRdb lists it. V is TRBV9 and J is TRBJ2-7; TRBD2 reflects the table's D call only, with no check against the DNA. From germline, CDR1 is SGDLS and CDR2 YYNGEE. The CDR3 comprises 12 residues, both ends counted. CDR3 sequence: CASRTKRVPYGL.

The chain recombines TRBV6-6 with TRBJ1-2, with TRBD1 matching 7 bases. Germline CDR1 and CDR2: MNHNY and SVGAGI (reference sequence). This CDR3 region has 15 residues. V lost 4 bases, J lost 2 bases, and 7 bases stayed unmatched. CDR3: CASSSPGGFNYGYTF. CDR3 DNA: TGTGCCAGCAGTTCCCCAGGGGGGTTCAACTATGGCTACACCTTC.

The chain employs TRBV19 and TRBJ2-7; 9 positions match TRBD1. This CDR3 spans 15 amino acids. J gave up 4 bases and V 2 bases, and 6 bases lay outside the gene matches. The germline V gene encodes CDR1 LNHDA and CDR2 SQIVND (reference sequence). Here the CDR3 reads CASSITGTGIYEQYF. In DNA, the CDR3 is TGTGCCAGTAGTATAACGGGGACAGGGATTTACGAGCAGTACTTC. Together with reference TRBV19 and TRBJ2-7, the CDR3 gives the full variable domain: DGGITQSPKYLFRKEGQNVTLSCEQNLNHDAMYWYRQDPGQGLRLIYYSQIVNDFQKGDIAEGYSVSREKKESFPLTVTSAQKNPTAFYLCASSITGTGIYEQYFGPGTRLTVT.